Each of the 22 T cell receptor beta chains below was sequenced from the same sample in a study of T cell clonality in common variable immunodeficiency. General study results and limits: Reportedly, TCR beta sequences from common variable immunodeficiency showed fewer deletions and N-nucleotide insertions.

Libraries were prepared by immunoSEQ multiplex PCR; TCRdb keeps only in-frame clonotypes and omits some of them. The sample gives 40,000 to 50,000 clones, none seen only once, and the top ten clones hold about 6.3%. Antigen specificity for these receptors is unknown. The sample comprised peripheral blood mononuclear cells. These receptors were collected from a human donor with common variable immunodeficiency.

On this clone: The sequence runs out 3 residues before the end of the CDR3; the remainder is reconstructed from the germline J gene. The chain carries TRBV7-9 and TRBJ1-2; 7 bases line up with TRBD1. CDR3 length: 13 amino acids. The germline V gene encodes CDR1 SEHNR and CDR2 FQNEAQ (reference sequence). Germline trimming cut 5 bases from V and 4 bases from J; bases unmatched to any gene: 4. The sequenced CDR3 bases are TGTGCCAGCAGCGTGACAGGGAGCTATGGC. It yields the protein CASSVTGSYG. The entire CDR3 protein reads CASSVTGSYGYTF.

This clone counts as medium-sized (0.01 to 0.1%). The observed sequence ends 3 residues before the CDR3 terminus, with the missing tail filled in from the germline J gene. The V and J genes are TRBV20-1 and TRBJ2-2, with D unclear. Germline CDR1 DFQATT, CDR2 SNEGSKA (reference sequence). V lost 7 bases, J lost 2 bases, and 8 bases lay in between. The CDR3 length is 12 residues. Here the CDR3 reads CSGRFNTGELFF. The DNA read from the CDR3 is TGCAGTGGCAGGTTCAACACCGGGGAG.

This clone was observed a handful of times. The read comes to an end 3 residues before the CDR3 does, leaving the germline J gene to fill in the end. This chain links TRBV19 with TRBJ2-7; TRBD1 might be the D (6 bases). The V gene's germline CDR1 is LNHDA and CDR2 SQIVND (reference sequence). There are 15 residues in the CDR3. The germline V and J ends were trimmed by 5 bases and 4 bases, with 18 bases remaining between them. The CDR3 DNA, read in part, is TGTGCCAGTAGTTCAGCCGGGACATCTTTATACGAG. It is translated as CASSSAGTSLYE. The entire CDR3 protein reads CASSSAGTSLYEQYF.

This clone was counted between two and nine times. The DNA ends 3 residues before the CDR3 does, and the rest of the CDR3 is filled in from the germline J gene. This chain connects TRBV20-1 to TRBJ2-5, with D hard to call. The germline V and J ends were trimmed by 5 bases and 7 bases, with 8 bases remaining between them. The CDR3 contains 10 residues. Germline assignment: CDR1 DFQATT and CDR2 SNEGSKA (reference sequence). CDR3 amino acids: CSADTGTQYF. CDR3 bases read: TGCAGTGCTGATACTGGGACC.

This clone was counted at least ten times. The CDR3: CAWSVQLYQPQHF. The covered CDR3 bases are TGTGCCTGGAGTGTACAGCTGTATCAGCCC. J is TRBJ1-5 and V is TRBV30; D is uncertain. Read coverage stops 3 residues before the CDR3 terminus; the germline J gene supplies the remainder. Germline CDR1 reads GTSNPN; CDR2 reads SVGIG (reference sequence). The CDR3 loop spans 13 amino acids. V shed 0 bases and J shed 5 bases, with 8 bases lying between them.

The sample holds a few counts of this clone. The read ends 3 residues before the CDR3 terminus; that terminus is restored from the germline J gene. V and J are TRBV7-8 and TRBJ2-1; 9 bases are shared with TRBD1. Germline V gene lookup returns CDR1 SGHVS and CDR2 FQNEAQ. The trim removed 5 bases at V and 4 bases at J, leaving 9 bases unmatched. CDR3 length equals 16 residues. Partial CDR3 DNA: TGTGCCAGCAGCATTCGAAGACAGGGGGAGTACAATGAG. It translates to CASSIRRQGEYNE. The entire CDR3 sequence reads CASSIRRQGEYNEQFF.

To note about this clone: The read comes to an end 3 residues before the CDR3 does, leaving the germline J gene to fill in the end. J is TRBJ1-3 and V is TRBV11-2; D gene ambiguous. The germline V gene has CDR1 SGHAT and CDR2 FQNNGV. The CDR3 totals 13 residues. Trimming took off 5 bases at V and 0 bases at J, with 5 bases between the two ends. The CDR3: CASSRVSGNTIYF. CDR3 bases read: TGTGCCAGCAGCCGGGTCTCTGGAAACACC. Full variable domain (rest looked up from reference TRBV11-2 and TRBJ1-3): EAGVAQSPRYKIIEKRQSVAFWCNPISGHATLYWYQQILGQGPKLLIQFQNNGVVDDSQLPKDRFSAERLKGVDSTLKIQPAKLEDSAVYLCASSRVSGNTIYFGEGSWLTVV.

This clone was observed many times. The read ends 3 residues early relative to the CDR3; the germline J gene fills the gap. J is TRBJ2-7 and V is TRBV10-3; D is unclear. The V gene lost 0 bases and the J gene lost 6 bases, with 6 bases spanning the gap. This CDR3 is built from 12 residues. In germline, CDR1 is ENHRY, CDR2 SYGVKD. The CDR3 sequence: CAISESLIEQYF. Incomplete CDR3 DNA: TGTGCCATCAGTGAGTCTTTAATCGAG.

Comment on this clone: The CDR3 end falls 3 residues outside the read, so it is completed with the germline J gene. V and J are TRBV23-1 and TRBJ2-1, with unresolved D. TRBV23-1 is known as an ORF, though its function is uncertain. This CDR3 is built from 11 residues. Trimming took off 4 bases at V and 8 bases at J, with 6 bases between the two ends. CDR3 protein: CASSLRHEQFF. The CDR3 DNA, read in part, is TGCGCCAGCAGTCTGCGGCATGAG.

This clone was recorded many times. The CDR3 end is not reached by the read, which stops 3 residues before it; the germline J gene fills it in. The rearrangement joins TRBV7-4 to TRBJ2-7; D remains unclear. Germline CDR1 reads SGHVT; CDR2 reads SQSDAQ. This CDR3 region has 9 residues. V dropped 8 bases and J dropped 6 bases, with 5 bases sitting between them. The CDR3 is CASSREQYF. CDR3 DNA (partial): TGTGCCAGCTCCCGCGAG.

This clone was seen at least ten times. The CDR3 is cut off 3 residues early in the read; its end comes from the germline J gene. The chain couples TRBV5-1 to TRBJ2-1; 7 positions agree with TRBD1. Germline-derived CDR1 and CDR2 are SGHRS and YFSETQ. This CDR3 contains 15 residues. Trimming cost V 3 bases and J 4 bases; bases outside gene matches: 7. CDR3: CASSSRQGFYNEQFF. The CDR3 bases that were read are TGCGCCAGCAGCTCGAGACAGGGTTTTTACAATGAG. The whole variable domain, filled in from reference TRBV5-1 and TRBJ2-1, reads KAGVTQTPRYLIKTRGQQVTLSCSPISGHRSVSWYQQTPGQGLQFLFEYFSETQRNKGNFPGRFSGRQFSNSRSEMNVSTLELGDSALYLCASSSRQGFYNEQFFGPGTRLTVL.

This clone was seen many times. Coverage ceases 3 residues before the CDR3 finishes, and the germline J gene fills in the end. The rearrangement links TRBV5-1 to TRBJ2-5, with 10 nucleotides matching TRBD1. There are 14 residues in the CDR3. Trimming cost V 3 bases and J 2 bases; bases outside gene matches: 1. Germline lookup yields CDR1 SGHRS and CDR2 YFSETQ. CDR3 region: CASSSDRGQETQYF. The CDR3 bases that were read are TGCGCCAGCAGCTCGGACAGGGGGCAAGAGACC. The full variable domain, in which reference TRBV5-1 and TRBJ2-5 provide the parts outside the CDR3, is KAGVTQTPRYLIKTRGQQVTLSCSPISGHRSVSWYQQTPGQGLQFLFEYFSETQRNKGNFPGRFSGRQFSNSRSEMNVSTLELGDSALYLCASSSDRGQETQYFGPGTRLLVL.

In this sample, this clone turned up many times. Coverage ceases 3 residues before the CDR3 finishes, and the germline J gene fills in the end. The chain combines TRBV5-1 with TRBJ1-4; 9 nucleotides match TRBD1. V gave up 5 bases and J gave up 5 bases; unmatched junction bases: 13. CDR3 length: 17 amino acids. Germline assignment: CDR1 SGHRS and CDR2 YFSETQ. CDR3 in amino acids: CASSMGPGQGGNEKLFF. The CDR3 bases that were read are TGCGCCAGCAGTATGGGGCCGGGACAGGGAGGAAATGAAAAA.

Points on this clone: Read coverage stops 3 residues before the CDR3 terminus; the germline J gene supplies the remainder. The rearrangement uses TRBV11-3 and TRBJ2-1; D possibly corresponds to TRBD1 (6 bases). Germline loops: CDR1 SGHNT, CDR2 YENEEA. This CDR3 spans 14 amino acids. V was shortened by 3 bases and J by 7 bases, with 13 bases between the two germline ends. The CDR3 sequence is CASSFRDTPNEQFF. Partial CDR3 DNA: TGTGCCAGCAGCTTCCGGGACACTCCTAATGAG.

This clone occurred many times. Read coverage stops 3 residues before the CDR3 terminus; the germline J gene supplies the remainder. V usage is TRBV5-1 and J usage is TRBJ2-4; D is possibly TRBD1 (6 bases). Germline-derived CDR1 and CDR2 are SGHRS and YFSETQ. The CDR3 sequence is 15 residues long. Trimming pared 6 bases from V and 0 bases from J, leaving 13 bases between. The sequenced part of the CDR3 DNA is TGCGCCAGCATGGACGGGACAACAGCCAAAAACATT. It encodes CASMDGTTAKNI. The CDR3 in full is CASMDGTTAKNIQYF.

On this clone: Sequencing ends 3 residues short of the CDR3 end; the germline J gene provides the rest. The chain carries TRBV5-6 and TRBJ2-1; 8 bases are shared with TRBD1. This CDR3 spans 14 amino acids. The V and J ends lost 4 bases and 2 bases, in that order; junction bases with no gene match: 2. Germline V lookup: CDR1 SGHDT, CDR2 YYEEEE. The DNA read from the CDR3 is TGTGCCAGCAGCCCGGGACAGGCCTACAATGAG. Protein: CASSPGQAYNE. The entire CDR3 is CASSPGQAYNEQFF.

Details on this clone: Coverage ceases 3 residues before the CDR3 finishes, and the germline J gene fills in the end. The chain is built from TRBV5-1 and TRBJ2-5, with D tentatively TRBD1 (6 bases). Germline assignment: CDR1 SGHRS and CDR2 YFSETQ. The V gene lost 0 bases and the J gene lost 7 bases, with 19 bases spanning the gap. The CDR3 sequence is 16 residues long. This chain's CDR3 is CASSLVQGIGSVTQYF. The sequenced part of the CDR3 DNA is TGCGCCAGCAGCTTGGTACAGGGAATCGGTTCTGTGACC.

This clone came up many times. The read gets to within 3 residues of the CDR3 end, and the germline J gene fills in the rest. The rearrangement uses TRBV30 and TRBJ2-3; TRBD1 matches at 8 bases. The CDR3 runs 15 residues. The junction had 4 bases not matched to a gene; V was cut back by 0 bases and J by 2 bases. Germline CDR1 and CDR2: GTSNPN and SVGIG (reference sequence). The part of the CDR3 DNA that was read is TGTGCCTGGAGTGTCAGGGGGCGCGACACAGATACG. This sequence encodes CAWSVRGRDTDT. The whole CDR3 protein is CAWSVRGRDTDTQYF. Together with reference TRBV30 and TRBJ2-3, the CDR3 gives the full variable domain: SQTIHQWPATLVQPVGSPLSLECTVEGTSNPNLYWYRQAAGRGLQLLFYSVGIGQISSEVPQNLSASRPQDRQFILSSKKLLLSDSGFYLCAWSVRGRDTDTQYFGPGTRLTVL.

On this clone itself: The read ends 3 residues before the CDR3 terminus; that terminus is restored from the germline J gene. The chain joins TRBV2 to TRBJ2-2; TRBD2 is a possible D gene (7 bases). The CDR3 has 14 amino acids. Germline V gene data show CDR1 as SNHLY and CDR2 as FYNNEI. Trimming stripped 6 bases from V and 5 bases from J, with 13 bases between. The CDR3 sequence: CASRGAGATGELFF. CDR3 DNA (partial): TGTGCCAGCAGGGGGGCGGGGGCGACCGGGGAG.

A few counts support this clone. The read ends 3 residues shy of where the CDR3 ends; the end is completed using the germline J gene. The V gene is TRBV7-2, the J gene TRBJ1-5; D possibly corresponds to TRBD1 (6 bases). The CDR3 covers 14 residues. CDR1 SGHTA and CDR2 FQGNSA come from the germline V gene. V dropped 5 bases and J dropped 7 bases, with 15 bases sitting between them. The CDR3 sequence is CASSPGGINQPQHF. The sequenced CDR3 bases are TGTGCCAGCAGCCCGGGGGGCATAAACCAGCCC.

In its sample, this clone was seen many times. The CDR3 is cut off 3 residues early in the read; its end comes from the germline J gene. V and J are TRBV14 and TRBJ1-6; D is unclear. Germline V lookup: CDR1 SGHDN, CDR2 FVKESK. CDR3 length: 17 amino acids. V lost 3 bases and J 0 bases, leaving 12 bases between the germline ends. The covered CDR3 bases are TGTGCCAGCAGCCAGGACTTCCAGAGCTCCTATAATTCACCC. Encoded protein: CASSQDFQSSYNSP. The CDR3 in full is CASSQDFQSSYNSPLHF.

This clone was picked up many times. The read ends 3 residues before the CDR3 terminus; that terminus is restored from the germline J gene. V and J are TRBV5-1 and TRBJ2-7; D uncertain. The CDR3 spans 13 residues. Germline values: CDR1 SGHRS, CDR2 YFSETQ. Trimming shortened V by 1 base and J by 0 bases, and 5 bases separated the two germline ends. CDR3 loop: CASSLSNSYEQYF. The covered CDR3 bases are TGCGCCAGCAGCTTGTCAAACTCCTACGAG.